The clone carrying this T cell receptor (beta chain) was observed a single time. Its target is not known. The data were produced by immunoSEQ multiplex PCR, yet TCRdb's version contains in-frame clones alone and is incomplete. The data hold approximately 200,000 clones, with around 93% observed a single time. The data are from a study of T cell responses to AZD1222 COVID-19 vaccine. Study overall: Both about-4-week and about-12-week second-dose recipients were combined. Findings and caveats of the study: Of spike-specific TCRs, nearly half reportedly target regions left unmutated in variants. Most donors were white British and more were female, and clonal diversity was possibly underestimated. When two AZD1222 doses had been given, Spike-specific TCR breadth and depth rose.

In germline, CDR1 is SGHAT, CDR2 FQNNGV. The CDR3 is 15 residues long. Deletions cut 0 bases from V and 1 base from J, with 9 bases between. This chain uses TRBV11-2 with TRBJ1-1, with TRBD1 as a possible D gene (6 bases). The sample in question was peripheral blood, obtained on day 0 of AZD1222 vaccination. This clonotype was sampled from an adult in good health. CDR3 amino acids: CASSLDLGGNTEAFF. As DNA, the CDR3 is TGTGCCAGCAGCTTAGATCTAGGGGGGAACACTGAAGCTTTCTTT.